These T cell receptor beta chains were read from a single sample in a study of control samples from healthy donors and cancer patients. Using immunoSEQ multiplex PCR, the repertoire was profiled, and TCRdb retains in-frame clones only, with some absent. The sample records 24,000 or so clones, approximately 91% being singletons. Sequences were obtained from PBMCs. These receptors originate from a man aged 45-65 years with lung cancer. The CDR3 runs from the conserved cysteine through the conserved F or W. The D gene is left open where the match is weak. Not all rows give a size; the values are once, few, many and, for expanded clones, a class.

clone size | J gene | V gene | D gene | CDR3 DNA | CDR3 protein
. | TRBJ2-1 | TRBV3-1/TRBV3-2 | . | TGTGCCAGCAGCACCCATGACAATGAGCAGTTCTTC | CASSTHDNEQFF
. | TRBJ2-7 | TRBV19 | TRBD2 | TGTGCCAGTAGTAGAAAGGGACTAGCGGGGGGACAGAGCCGTTACGAGCAGTACTTC | CASSRKGLAGGQSRYEQYF
. | TRBJ1-5 | TRBV2 | . | TGTGCGAGCGGGGAGCGACAGCCCCAGCATTTT | CASGERQPQHF
. | TRBJ2-1 | TRBV7-6 | TRBD2 | TGTGCCAGCAGCTTACCAGCGGGGGGGGGCGGTGAGCAGTTCTTC | CASSLPAGGGGEQFF
few | TRBJ2-3 | TRBV10-1 | . | TGCGCCAGCAGTGTCCGGGACGGAACAGATACGCAGTATTTT | CASSVRDGTDTQYF
. | TRBJ2-1 | TRBV30 | . | TGTGCCTTGGAAGGGGGGGACTCCTACAATGAGCAGTTCTTC | CALEGGDSYNEQFF
. | TRBJ2-3 | TRBV2 | TRBD2 | TGTGCCAGCAGTTCTGGACTAGCGAGCACAGATACGCAGTATTTT | CASSSGLASTDTQYF
. | TRBJ2-7 | TRBV6-5 | . | TGTGCCAGCAGTTACCACGACTATCCACCCTACGAGCAGTACTTC | CASSYHDYPPYEQYF
. | TRBJ2-3 | TRBV5-4 | TRBD2 | TGTGCCAGCAGCTTGAATCTGGCGGGAGCTAGCACAGATACGCAGTATTTT | CASSLNLAGASTDTQYF
. | TRBJ2-7 | TRBV9 | TRBD1 | TGTGCCAGCAGCGGGGCCGGGACAGGGAGTTCCTACGAGCAGTACTTC | CASSGAGTGSSYEQYF
. | TRBJ2-2 | TRBV6-2/TRBV6-3 | . | TGTGCCAGCAGTTTAAACACCGGGGAGCTGTTTTTT | CASSLNTGELFF
once | TRBJ1-1 | TRBV5-1 | . | TGCGCCAGCAGCTTGGAAGGATTGAACACTGAAGCTTTCTTT | CASSLEGLNTEAFF
. | TRBJ1-5 | TRBV5-1 | . | TGCGCCAGCAGCTTGGCCGAGAATCAGCCCCAGCATTTT | CASSLAENQPQHF
once | TRBJ2-2 | TRBV10-3 | TRBD2 | TGTGCCATCAGAACTAGCGGAGGCACCGGGGAGCTGTTTTTT | CAIRTSGGTGELFF
. | TRBJ1-2 | TRBV28 | . | TGTGCCTCCGCCGACTATGGCTACACCTTC | CASADYGYTF
. | TRBJ2-7 | TRBV7-8 | . | TGTGCCAGCAGCGACCGACGGACTGTTTCCTACGAGCAGTACTTC | CASSDRRTVSYEQYF
. | TRBJ1-5 | TRBV19 | . | TGTGCCAGTAGTATCGTCCGGGTCCATCAGCCCCAGCATTTT | CASSIVRVHQPQHF